This is a list of T cell receptor beta chains from one sample in a study of human T cells and chemical hapten exposure. TCRdb fed the RACE reads into MiXCR, producing one record per CDR3 protein. The sample records more than 90,000 distinct CDR3 sequences, 9.5% to 12% being singletons. The sequencing used whole blood, collected in connection with sensitization to the hapten diphenylcyclopropenone (DPC). The receptor set was obtained from a woman aged 40 to 50 with alopecia areata. Some clones in this sample may be carry-over from other donors' samples. CDR3s include the opening cysteine and the closing phenylalanine or tryptophan. Each record gives: J gene, V gene, D gene, clone size, CDR3 DNA, CDR3 protein. The D gene is left open where the match is weak. The listing skips clone size in some rows; elsewhere it reads once, few, many or a size class.

>TRBJ2-1|TRBV4-1|NA|few
TGCGCCAGCAGCCAAGTCAACCCGACTACTGAGCAGTTCTTC
CASSQVNPTTEQFF
>TRBJ1-2|TRBV28|TRBD1|many
TGTGCCAGCAGTTTATGGCATCTAGGACAGGGGCATGGCTACACCTTC
CASSLWHLGQGHGYTF
>TRBJ2-7|TRBV9|TRBD1|many
TGTGCCAGCAGCCCTTATTCCGGGACAGCCTACGAGCAGTACTTC
CASSPYSGTAYEQYF
>TRBJ1-4|TRBV18|NA|NA
TGTGCCAGCTCACCACCGGCGGGGGAGAATGAAAAACTGTTATTT
CASSPPAGENEKLLF
>TRBJ2-7|TRBV29-1|NA|few
TGCAGCGCCGGACAGGGAGGGGGATCGTACGAGCAGTACTTC
CSAGQGGGSYEQYF
>TRBJ1-2|TRBV28|NA|many
TGTGCCAGCAGCCCCGGCGGGGGAGCGCGTGTCTATGGCTACACCTTC
CASSPGGGARVYGYTF
>TRBJ2-7|TRBV3-1|TRBD2|many
TGTGCCAGCAGCCAAGATCTAGGCGGGAGGGCCGCAAACGAGCAGTACTTC
CASSQDLGGRAANEQYF
>TRBJ1-1|TRBV7-8|NA|many
TGTGCCAGCAGCTTAGAAATGAACACTGAAGCTTTCTTT
CASSLEMNTEAFF
>TRBJ2-7|TRBV5-6|NA|few
TGTGCCAGCAGCTTGGGTCAGACGACCTACGAGCAGTACTTC
CASSLGQTTYEQYF
>TRBJ2-1|TRBV7-2|NA|few
TGTGCCAGCAGCTTAGGCCCCGTCAGGGGTTATAATGAGCAGTTCTTC
CASSLGPVRGYNEQFF
>TRBJ2-1|TRBV7-2|NA|few
TGTGCCAGCAGCTTAGGTGCAGGTGAGCAGTTCTTC
CASSLGAGEQFF
>TRBJ2-1|TRBV7-2|TRBD2|many
TGTGCCAGCAGGGGTCTAGCGGGAGGCAAATCCTACAATGAGCAGTTCTTC
CASRGLAGGKSYNEQFF
>TRBJ1-1|TRBV18|TRBD1|few
TGTGCCAGCTCACCCGGGACAGATAACACTGAAGCTTTCTTT
CASSPGTDNTEAFF
>TRBJ2-6|TRBV5-1|TRBD1|many
TGCGCCAGCACCGGGACAGGGGACTCTGGGGCCAACGTCCTGACTTTC
CASTGTGDSGANVLTF
>TRBJ2-7|TRBV7-2|NA|NA
TGTGCCAGCAGCTTTACGAGCTACGAGCAGTACTTC
CASSFTSYEQYF
>TRBJ2-3|TRBV11-2|NA|many
TGTGCCAGCAGCTCGACAGGACTCCCCACAGATACGCAGTATTTT
CASSSTGLPTDTQYF
>TRBJ2-7|TRBV7-2|TRBD2|many
TGTGCCAGCAGCTTATCGCCTAGCGGGGGTGCCAACGAGCAGTACTTC
CASSLSPSGGANEQYF
>TRBJ1-5|TRBV6-6|NA|many
TGTGCCAGCAGAGATTATAGCAATCAGCCCCAGCATTTT
CASRDYSNQPQHF